The 23 T cell receptor beta chains presented below share a single source sample, sequenced in a study of T cell changes during pregnancy in multiple sclerosis. Using immunoSEQ multiplex PCR, the repertoire was profiled, and TCRdb retains in-frame clones only, with some absent. This repertoire shows 25,000 to 35,000 clones, more than 75% found once; its top ten account for 8.3%. Sample: CD8+ T cells from peripheral blood mononuclear cells, taken after pregnancy. The receptors stem from a female donor with multiple sclerosis, enrolled in a pregnancy study.

DNA for the CDR3: TGTGCCAGCAACCAGGGAAATGAAAAACTGTTTTTT. Translated: CASNQGNEKLFF. The gene calls are TRBV2 and TRBJ1-4, with D tentatively TRBD1 (5 bases). This CDR3 spans 12 amino acids. CDR1 is SNHLY, CDR2 FYNNEI, per germline. The V and J ends lost 7 bases and 5 bases respectively, with 8 bases between them.

This clone was recorded once. The chain uses TRBV4-2 and TRBJ1-6; D may be TRBD1 (6 bases). Trimming removed 1 base from V and 9 bases from J, with 13 bases in between. The CDR3 is 15 residues long. Germline CDR1 is LGHNA and CDR2 is YNFKEQ. The chain's CDR3 is CASSQVDRTSSPLHF. CDR3 nucleotide sequence: TGTGCCAGCAGCCAAGTCGACAGGACCTCTTCACCCCTCCACTTT.

The chain has TRBV11-2 and TRBJ2-1; 16 bases align to TRBD2. This CDR3 has 16 residues. Germline V CDR1 and CDR2: SGHAT, FQNNGV. Trimming cost V 6 bases and J 3 bases; bases outside gene matches: 2. CDR3 sequence (DNA): TGTGCCAGCAGGGGACTAGCGGGGGGGTTCTACAATGAGCAGTTCTTC. It encodes CASRGLAGGFYNEQFF.

The chain uses TRBV10-3 and TRBJ1-1, with no clear D. CDR1 ENHRY and CDR2 SYGVKD come from the germline V gene. Trimming cost V 2 bases and J 0 bases, with 13 bases left between them. The CDR3 is 16 residues long. The CDR3 loop is CAISEVGIGVNTEAFF. The CDR3 DNA is TGTGCCATCAGTGAGGTCGGGATCGGAGTGAACACTGAAGCTTTCTTT.

This clone has only one observation. The chain uses TRBV27 and TRBJ1-2, with D maybe TRBD1 (6 bases). V dropped 4 bases and J dropped 0 bases, with 12 bases sitting between them. The germline V gene encodes CDR1 MNHEY and CDR2 SMNVEV (reference sequence). CDR3 size: 15 residues. The CDR3 sequence: CASSSEQGANYGYTF. CDR3 DNA sequence: TGTGCCAGCAGTTCCGAACAGGGAGCTAACTATGGCTACACCTTC.

V usage is TRBV4-1 and J usage is TRBJ2-5, with 10 bases matching TRBD1. The V gene end was trimmed by 2 bases and the J gene end by 4 bases; junction bases not matched to a gene: 7. The CDR3 contains 16 residues. CDR1 and CDR2 from the germline V gene are MGHRA and YSYEKL. CDR3 DNA: TGCGCCAGCAGCCAATACCGGACAGGGGGAAGAGAGACCCAGTACTTC. Translated, it gives CASSQYRTGGRETQYF.

The gene calls are TRBV7-3 and TRBJ1-4; 10 positions agree with TRBD1. After removal of 4 bases from V and 7 bases from J, the junction contained 6 bases not matched to a gene. In germline, CDR1 is SGHTA, CDR2 FQGTGA. This CDR3 comprises 15 residues. Here the CDR3 reads CASSSTGGQGEKLFF. CDR3 sequence (DNA): TGTGCCAGCAGCTCGACAGGGGGCCAGGGTGAAAAACTGTTTTTT.

A note on this clone: At one of its ends the junction is not consistent with the germline gene, which may arise from a read error. The genes are TRBV10-3 and TRBJ1-5; maybe TRBD1 (6 bases). Germline V lookup: CDR1 ENHRY, CDR2 SYGVKD. The CDR3 loop spans 15 amino acids. The CDR3 sequence: CASSEEGGGNQPQHF. CDR3 nucleotides: TGTGCCAGCAGTGAAGAGGGAGGGGGGAATCAGCCCCAGCATTTT.

V usage is TRBV7-8 and J usage is TRBJ1-5, with 8 bases fitting TRBD1. The CDR3 is made up of 18 amino acids. J was trimmed by 0 bases and V by 1 base; bases with no gene match: 8. Germline V gives CDR1 SGHVS, CDR2 FQNEAQ. CDR3 nucleotides: TGTGCCAGCAGCTTAGGGGGACAGGCCCTTTATAGCAATCAGCCCCAGCATTTT. This encodes CASSLGGQALYSNQPQHF.

About this clone itself: Other DNA sequences in this specimen translate into the identical CDR3. The genes are TRBV4-3 and TRBJ2-1; 9 bases fit TRBD1. The CDR3 runs to 16 residues. V lost 0 bases and J lost 5; bases outside the gene matches: 5. Germline V CDR1 and CDR2: LGHNA, YSLEER. The DNA of the CDR3 is TGCGCCAGCAGCCAAGATATGGGGACAGGGCACAATGAGCAGTTCTTC. Translation gives CASSQDMGTGHNEQFF.

The chain's CDR3 is CASGGVYNEQFF. In DNA, the CDR3 is TGTGCCAGCGGGGGGGTCTACAATGAGCAGTTCTTC. The V gene is TRBV7-9, the J gene TRBJ2-1, with 7 bases fitting TRBD2. CDR3 length equals 12 residues. Looked up from germline, CDR1 is SEHNR and CDR2 is FQNEAQ (reference sequence). V trimming: 8 bases; J trimming: 3 bases; junction bases outside the gene matches: 1.

The chain joins TRBV7-9 to TRBJ2-7, with 9 bases identical to TRBD1. J gave up 4 bases and V 3 bases, and 4 bases lay outside the gene matches. Germline lookup yields CDR1 SEHNR and CDR2 FQNEAQ (reference sequence). CDR3 length: 14 residues. The CDR3 loop reads CASSFGQGLYEQYF. The CDR3 DNA reads TGTGCCAGCAGCTTCGGACAGGGGCTTTACGAGCAGTACTTC.

The gene calls are TRBV15 and TRBJ1-5; weak D call: TRBD1 (6 bases). Trimming stripped 0 bases from V and 6 bases from J, with 12 bases between. Germline values: CDR1 LNHNV, CDR2 YYDKDF (reference sequence). The length of the CDR3 is 15 residues. This CDR3 reads CATSREQGASQPQHF. The CDR3 DNA reads as TGTGCCACCAGCAGAGAACAGGGCGCAAGTCAGCCCCAGCATTTT.

This clone was detected only a few times. The chain combines TRBV6-5 with TRBJ2-7; 7 positions match TRBD1. V gave up 6 bases and J gave up 7 bases; unmatched junction bases: 12. CDR1 MNHEY and CDR2 SVGAGI come from the germline V gene. This CDR3 region has 14 residues. Written as DNA, the CDR3 is TGTGCCAGCAGCGTACAGGGGCCGAAGGTAGAGCAGTACTTC. As protein: CASSVQGPKVEQYF.

The V and J genes are TRBV10-1 and TRBJ2-5; D may be TRBD1 (5 bases). The V end lost 7 bases, the J end lost 5 bases, and 17 bases lay between the germline ends. The CDR3 has 14 amino acids. CDR1 is WNHNN, CDR2 SYGVQD, per germline (reference sequence). The CDR3 reads CASIPRVGIETQYF. The CDR3, as DNA: TGCGCCAGCATCCCCAGGGTAGGGATCGAGACCCAGTACTTC.

This sequence joins TRBV15 and TRBJ2-7; 7 bases align to TRBD1. This CDR3 comprises 16 residues. The V segment lost 5 bases and the J segment 2 bases; nucleotides outside the gene matches: 12. From germline, CDR1 is LNHNV and CDR2 YYDKDF (reference sequence). CDR3 sequence (DNA): TGTGCCACCAGCTTCACCTATCGGGACAGCACCTACGAGCAGTACTTC. Translation gives CATSFTYRDSTYEQYF. The complete variable domain, with remaining parts taken from reference TRBV15 and TRBJ2-7, reads DAMVIQNPRYQVTQFGKPVTLSCSQTLNHNVMYWYQQKSSQAPKLLFHYYDKDFNNEADTPDNFQSRRPNTSFCFLDIRSPGLGDTAMYLCATSFTYRDSTYEQYFGPGTRLTVT.

This sequence joins TRBV19 and TRBJ2-3; D gene ambiguous. The germline V and J ends were trimmed by 0 bases and 2 bases, with 9 bases remaining between them. Germline V CDR1 and CDR2: LNHDA, SQIVND (reference sequence). The CDR3 loop spans 15 amino acids. Here the CDR3 DNA reads TGTGCCAGTAGTATAGATCTGGCTTCCACAGATACGCAGTATTTT. It codes for CASSIDLASTDTQYF.

The V and J genes are TRBV6-5 and TRBJ1-1; 9 nucleotides match TRBD1. Per the germline V gene, CDR1 is MNHEY and CDR2 is SVGAGI. There are 16 residues in the CDR3. V trimming: 2 bases; J trimming: 3 bases; junction bases outside the gene matches: 7. The CDR3 here is CASSYQTGGWHTEAFF. CDR3 in DNA: TGTGCCAGCAGTTACCAGACAGGGGGGTGGCACACTGAAGCTTTCTTT.

The chain uses TRBV15 and TRBJ2-3; a possible D gene is TRBD1 (6 bases). Looked up from germline, CDR1 is LNHNV and CDR2 is YYDKDF (reference sequence). V gave up 6 bases and J gave up 2 bases, with 15 bases separating them. The CDR3 is 15 residues long. CDR3 DNA: TGTGCCACCAGTTACCGGGACACCGCCACAGATACGCAGTATTTT. Translating gives CATSYRDTATDTQYF.

CDR3 region: CASMVRDRRLPQETQYF. CDR3 DNA: TGTGCCAGTATGGTGCGGGATCGGAGGTTACCACAAGAGACCCAGTACTTC. This chain connects TRBV19 to TRBJ2-5, with a tentative D call TRBD2 (6 bases). Trimming removed 7 bases at V and 2 bases at J, with 23 bases between. Per germline, CDR1 LNHDA and CDR2 SQIVND (reference sequence). This CDR3 region has 17 residues.

This chain uses TRBV27 with TRBJ2-1, with D perhaps TRBD2 (5 bases). In germline, CDR1 is MNHEY, CDR2 SMNVEV (reference sequence). This CDR3 has 13 amino acids. V lost 5 bases, J lost 6 bases, and 11 bases lay in between. CDR3 DNA: TGTGCCAGCAGTCAAAGTCGGGGCAATGAGCAGTTCTTC. It translates to CASSQSRGNEQFF.

V is TRBV6-1 and J is TRBJ2-7, with a tentative D call TRBD2 (5 bases). Germline V gene data show CDR1 as MNHNS and CDR2 as SASEGT. CDR3 length: 14 residues. The ends were cut back, 6 bases at V and 2 bases at J, with 14 bases in the middle. The CDR3 nucleotides read TGTGCCAGCAGAGGACGTCGGGGAACCTACGAGCAGTACTTC. This sequence encodes CASRGRRGTYEQYF.

The CDR3 sequence is CAWWGQGYTEAFF. In nucleotides, the CDR3 is TGTGCCTGGTGGGGACAGGGTTACACTGAAGCTTTCTTT. The chain combines TRBV30 with TRBJ1-1, with 9 bases identical to TRBD1. Germline CDR1 and CDR2: GTSNPN and SVGIG (reference sequence). After removal of 5 bases from V and 3 bases from J, the junction contained 4 bases not matched to a gene. The CDR3 contains 13 residues.